These 32 T cell receptor beta chains came from one sample sequenced in a study of T-cell reconstitution after alpha-beta-depleted transplantation in children. The authors prepared the TCRbeta library with unique molecular identifiers. TCRdb ran MiXCR on the PCR reads and lists one entry per CDR3 protein. The data hold roughly 200,000 distinct CDR3 sequences, with around 9.5% observed a single time. The source was PBMCs from the stem cell graft donor, collected from the stem cell graft. The receptors stem from a human donor who donated a stem cell graft to a child with acute lymphoblastic leukemia.

Regarding this clonotype: This may be a read error: a much more frequent sequence differs by one nucleotide. The chain combines TRBV27 with TRBJ1-6, with a possible D match to TRBD1 (6 bases). The CDR3 is 13 amino acids. From germline, CDR1 is MNHEY and CDR2 SMNVEV (reference sequence). Trimming cost V 11 bases and J 7 bases, with 15 bases left between them. CDR3 in amino acids: CAGGKGGNSPLHF. The DNA for the CDR3 is TGTGCCGGCGGAAAGGGGGGGAATTCACCCCTCCACTTT.

This clonotype was counted many times. The chain is built from TRBV7-9 and TRBJ1-5; D gene unclear. This CDR3 is built from 13 residues. V shed 2 bases and J shed 6 bases, with 8 bases lying between them. The V gene's germline CDR1 is SEHNR and CDR2 FQNEAQ (reference sequence). Here the CDR3 reads CASSLLSGQPQHF. As DNA, the CDR3 is TGTGCCAGCAGCTTACTATCCGGTCAGCCCCAGCATTTT. Complete variable domain (other parts from reference TRBV7-9 and TRBJ1-5): DTGVSQNPRHKITKRGQNVTFRCDPISEHNRLYWYRQTLGQGPEFLTYFQNEAQLEKSRLLSDRFSAERPKGSFSTLEIQRTEQGDSAMYLCASSLLSGQPQHFGDGTRLSIL.

Only a few counts were recorded for this clonotype. V and J are TRBV20-1 and TRBJ2-7, with a tentative D call TRBD2 (5 bases). The length of the CDR3 is 13 residues. Germline V gives CDR1 DFQATT, CDR2 SNEGSKA (reference sequence). V lost 6 bases and J 0 bases, leaving 12 bases between the germline ends. The CDR3 DNA is TGCAGTGCCCGGGGAGAGCACTCCTACGAGCAGTACTTC. It codes for CSARGEHSYEQYF.

This clonotype was counted many times. The V and J genes are TRBV5-1 and TRBJ2-1, with D possibly called TRBD1 or TRBD2 (6 bases each). Germline CDR1 SGHRS, CDR2 YFSETQ. With 4 bases removed from V and 8 bases from J, the gap between germline ends came to 16 bases. The CDR3 spans 14 residues. The DNA of the CDR3 is TGCGCCAGCAGCCTCAGACAGGTAGCGGATGAGCAGTTCTTC. Translation gives CASSLRQVADEQFF.

This clonotype has ten or more counts. This chain connects TRBV20-1 to TRBJ1-5; D unresolved. The CDR3 sequence is 14 residues long. Between the trimmed V and J ends, which lost 2 bases and 5 bases, there was a span of 13 bases. Germline CDR1 DFQATT, CDR2 SNEGSKA (reference sequence). For the CDR3, the DNA is TGCAGTGCTAGACAGGACTTGTTGGATCAGCCCCAGCATTTT. This gives the protein CSARQDLLDQPQHF.

This clonotype was counted only a few times. This chain joins TRBV20-1 and TRBJ2-5; D may be TRBD1 or TRBD2 (6 bases each). Looked up from germline, CDR1 is DFQATT and CDR2 is SNEGSKA (reference sequence). Deletions cut 1 base from V and 5 bases from J, with 14 bases between. The CDR3 has 14 amino acids. The CDR3 is CSARGAGAGETQYF. The CDR3 nucleotides are TGCAGTGCTAGAGGGGCAGGGGCGGGGGAGACCCAGTACTTC.

This clonotype was observed many times. The rearrangement uses TRBV20-1 and TRBJ2-3; D is unclear. CDR3 length equals 13 residues. Deletions cut 6 bases from V and 6 bases from J, with 16 bases between. The germline V gene has CDR1 DFQATT and CDR2 SNEGSKA (reference sequence). CDR3 DNA sequence: TGCAGTGCCGGCGGCCCGGTTGGGGATACGCAGTATTTT. Translated: CSAGGPVGDTQYF.

V and J are TRBV20-1 and TRBJ2-5; 8 bases map to TRBD2. Trimming took 3 bases from V and 5 from J; bases not matched to a gene: 5. The V gene's germline CDR1 is DFQATT and CDR2 SNEGSKA (reference sequence). CDR3 length: 13 amino acids. The CDR3 DNA sequence: TGCAGTGCTAGCGCCAGCGGGAGCGAGACCCAGTACTTC. Translating it yields CSASASGSETQYF.

Many counts were recorded for this clonotype. The rearrangement joins TRBV12-3 or TRBV12-4 to TRBJ2-7; 9 bases are a match to TRBD1. The CDR3 runs to 15 residues. The trim removed 2 bases at V and 4 bases at J, leaving 6 bases unmatched. The CDR3 coding sequence is TGTGCCAGCAGTTTAAGGGGGACAGGGTTTTACGAGCAGTACTTC. It encodes CASSLRGTGFYEQYF.

This clonotype was seen a few times. The V gene is TRBV20-1, the J gene TRBJ2-7; D ambiguous. The V gene's germline CDR1 is DFQATT and CDR2 SNEGSKA (reference sequence). CDR3 length: 12 residues. The germline V and J ends were trimmed by 3 bases and 2 bases, with 8 bases remaining between them. DNA of the CDR3: TGCAGTGCTAGGCTCGAGACCTACGAGCAGTACTTC. Translating it yields CSARLETYEQYF.

This clonotype has a handful of counts. This chain uses TRBV29-1 with TRBJ2-2, with 10 bases lining up with TRBD2. Trimming took 4 bases from V and 4 from J; bases not matched to a gene: 6. CDR3 length: 15 residues. Looked up from germline, CDR1 is SQVTM and CDR2 is ANQGSEA. CDR3 bases: TGCAGCGTTGGATTAGCGGGGGGCAGCACCGGGGAGCTGTTTTTT. Its translation: CSVGLAGGSTGELFF.

This chain uses TRBV19 with TRBJ2-2; 8 nucleotides align to TRBD1. Germline V CDR1 and CDR2: LNHDA, SQIVND (reference sequence). This CDR3 contains 13 residues. The junction had 10 bases not matched to a gene; V was cut back by 10 bases and J by 9 bases. The CDR3 is CAILDRETRELFF. The CDR3 nucleotides read TGTGCCATATTGGACAGGGAAACTCGGGAGCTGTTTTTT.

Many counts were recorded for this clonotype. The chain recombines TRBV11-2 with TRBJ2-7; D is uncertain. Trimming removed 2 bases at V and 2 bases at J, with 10 bases between. In germline, CDR1 is SGHAT, CDR2 FQNNGV. The CDR3 is 14 residues long. Written as DNA, the CDR3 is TGTGCCAGCAGCTTAACTGCTGGAACCTACGAGCAGTACTTC. It encodes CASSLTAGTYEQYF.

This clonotype was recorded at least ten times. The chain links TRBV29-1 to TRBJ1-1; TRBD1 matches at 9 bases. The CDR3 is 11 amino acids. V gave up 6 bases and J gave up 6 bases; unmatched junction bases: 2. Germline CDR1 SQVTM, CDR2 ANQGSEA. CDR3 bases: TGCAGCGTAAGACAGGGGGCTGAAGCTTTCTTT. Amino acid sequence: CSVRQGAEAFF.

The CDR3 loop reads CASSVGGVLQETQYF. As DNA, the CDR3 is TGTGCCAGCAGCGTAGGCGGAGTACTTCAAGAGACCCAGTACTTC. The rearrangement joins TRBV9 to TRBJ2-5; no firm D call. CDR3 length equals 15 residues. V was cut by 0 bases and J by 2 bases, with 11 bases left in between. CDR1 is SGDLS and CDR2 is YYNGEE in the germline V gene.

The rearrangement joins TRBV3-1 to TRBJ1-2; 9 nucleotides line up with TRBD1. Germline V gives CDR1 LGHDT, CDR2 YNNKEL (reference sequence). The V segment lost 4 bases and the J segment 1 base; nucleotides outside the gene matches: 10. The CDR3 spans 17 residues. In nucleotides, the CDR3 is TGTGCCAGCAGCCGACTACAGGGGGCAAAGGGTAACTATGGCTACACCTTC. This gives the protein CASSRLQGAKGNYGYTF.

The chain uses TRBV10-3 and TRBJ1-1; D remains ambiguous. CDR1 and CDR2 (germline): ENHRY, SYGVKD. V was trimmed by 2 bases and J by 5 bases, leaving 9 bases between them. The CDR3 extends over 13 amino acids. CDR3 loop: CAISEGAGTEAFF. DNA of the CDR3: TGTGCCATCAGTGAGGGAGCTGGGACTGAAGCTTTCTTT.

This clonotype was detected ten times or more. The chain uses TRBV5-1 and TRBJ2-3; 8 bases are shared with TRBD2. CDR1 is SGHRS and CDR2 is YFSETQ in the germline V gene. After removal of 6 bases from V and 3 bases from J, the junction contained 12 bases not matched to a gene. The CDR3 spans 16 residues. The CDR3 coding sequence is TGCGCCAGCATTCCAGGGTTAGCGGGGTTAACAGATACGCAGTATTTT. It translates to CASIPGLAGLTDTQYF.

Concerning this clonotype itself: One junction end disagrees with the germline gene, perhaps due to a read error. CDR3 coding DNA: TGCGTCAGCAGCCAATGGACAGCCCATAACACTGAAGCTTTCTTT. Translation gives CVSSQWTAHNTEAFF. J is TRBJ1-1 and V is TRBV5-1, with TRBD1 as a possible D gene (6 bases). Germline CDR1 reads SGHRS; CDR2 reads YFSETQ. The CDR3 contains 15 residues.

This clonotype showed up just a few times. The chain combines TRBV7-8 with TRBJ2-3; no reliable D call. Germline lookup yields CDR1 SGHVS and CDR2 FQNEAQ. This CDR3 is built from 13 residues. Trimming removed 1 base from V and 6 bases from J, with 8 bases in between. The chain's CDR3 is CASSLDDVDTQYF. CDR3 in DNA: TGTGCCAGCAGCTTAGACGATGTGGATACGCAGTATTTT.

The chain combines TRBV12-3 or TRBV12-4 with TRBJ2-5, with unresolved D. The V and J ends lost 2 bases and 1 base respectively, with 5 bases between them. This CDR3 has 13 residues. The CDR3 region is CASSLNTQETQYF. CDR3 nucleotide sequence: TGTGCCAGCAGTTTAAACACCCAAGAGACCCAGTACTTC.

Only a few counts were recorded for this clonotype. The chain employs TRBV27 and TRBJ1-1; D gene uncertain. Per the germline V gene, CDR1 is MNHEY and CDR2 is SMNVEV (reference sequence). Trimming removed 3 bases at V and 1 base at J, with 6 bases between. The CDR3 is made up of 13 amino acids. This CDR3 is CASSFFPNTEAFF. The CDR3 nucleotides are TGTGCCAGCAGTTTCTTCCCGAACACTGAAGCTTTCTTT.

This clonotype was observed a handful of times. V and J are TRBV7-2 and TRBJ2-7; D remains ambiguous. The CDR3 consists of 14 residues. Germline assignment: CDR1 SGHTA and CDR2 FQGNSA. Trimming cost V 3 bases and J 0 bases, with 9 bases left between them. The DNA for the CDR3 is TGTGCCAGCAGCTTTCAGCACCTCTCCTACGAGCAGTACTTC. Translated: CASSFQHLSYEQYF.

The table lists this clonotype with many counts. The CDR3 nucleotides are TGTGCCTCTCCCGGCTTGGGGGTCGAAAAACTGTTTTTT. This codes for CASPGLGVEKLFF. This chain connects TRBV7-9 to TRBJ1-4, with TRBD1 as a possible D gene (5 bases). CDR3 length: 13 amino acids. Trimming removed 11 bases at V and 8 bases at J, with 18 bases between. In germline, CDR1 is SEHNR, CDR2 FQNEAQ (reference sequence). Filled out from reference TRBV7-9 and TRBJ1-4, the complete variable domain reads DTGVSQNPRHKITKRGQNVTFRCDPISEHNRLYWYRQTLGQGPEFLTYFQNEAQLEKSRLLSDRFSAERPKGSFSTLEIQRTEQGDSAMYLCASPGLGVEKLFFGSGTQLSVL.

This clonotype was counted ten times or more. This sequence joins TRBV5-1 and TRBJ2-3; TRBD2 matches 12 bases. Germline CDR1 SGHRS, CDR2 YFSETQ. Trimming took 3 bases from V and 4 from J; bases not matched to a gene: 6. The CDR3 loop spans 16 amino acids. The CDR3 nucleotides read TGCGCCAGCAGCTCCACCCTAGCGGGGGGGCCAGATACGCAGTATTTT. Amino acids: CASSSTLAGGPDTQYF.

This clonotype appeared many times. This chain connects TRBV7-2 to TRBJ2-3; D remains unclear. V lost 2 bases to trimming and J lost 7 bases, with 10 bases between them. Germline CDR1 reads SGHTA; CDR2 reads FQGNSA. The CDR3 runs to 13 residues. The CDR3 sequence: CASSLNVGNTQYF. CDR3 sequence (DNA): TGTGCCAGCAGCTTAAACGTTGGGAATACGCAGTATTTT.

This clonotype occurred a few times. J is TRBJ1-2 and V is TRBV16; a possible D gene is TRBD1 (5 bases). Trimming removed 3 bases at V and 13 bases at J, with 18 bases between. Looked up from germline, CDR1 is KGHSY and CDR2 is FQNENV. This CDR3 has 13 amino acids. The CDR3 DNA reads as TGTGCCAGCAGCCAGAGGGACGGACTTAGGGCCACCTTC. It translates to CASSQRDGLRATF.

The table lists this clonotype with a few counts. This sequence joins TRBV5-1 and TRBJ2-1, with D maybe TRBD2 (7 bases). The CDR3 is 15 residues long. Germline CDR1 SGHRS, CDR2 YFSETQ. V lost 0 bases to trimming and J lost 5 bases, with 12 bases between them. The CDR3 DNA sequence: TGCGCCAGCAGCTTGGCGGGGGGCAATAACAATGAGCAGTTCTTC. This gives the protein CASSLAGGNNNEQFF.

This clonotype showed up many times. The chain is built from TRBV29-1 and TRBJ2-3, with no clear D. CDR1 is SQVTM, CDR2 ANQGSEA, per germline. Deletions cut 3 bases from V and 0 bases from J, with 7 bases between. The CDR3 is 13 residues long. The CDR3 here is CSVEITSTDTQYF. In DNA form, the CDR3 reads TGCAGCGTTGAGATTACTAGCACAGATACGCAGTATTTT.

This rearrangement joins TRBV27 to TRBJ2-3, with D uncertain. CDR3 size: 13 residues. Per germline, CDR1 MNHEY and CDR2 SMNVEV (reference sequence). Trimming took off 1 base at V and 2 bases at J, with 4 bases between the two ends. In DNA, the CDR3 is TGTGCCAGCAGTTTATGGTACACAGATACGCAGTATTTT. Translating gives CASSLWYTDTQYF.

The sample holds many counts of this clonotype. This sequence joins TRBV12-3 or TRBV12-4 and TRBJ2-3, with 8 bases that match TRBD2. V shed 3 bases and J 1 base; nucleotides not matched to a gene: 3. The CDR3 length is 15 residues. The CDR3 protein is CASSFNSGGTDTQYF. CDR3 coding DNA: TGTGCCAGCAGTTTTAATAGCGGGGGCACAGATACGCAGTATTTT.

The chain carries TRBV29-1 and TRBJ1-3; D unclear. This CDR3 comprises 13 residues. Germline V gives CDR1 SQVTM, CDR2 ANQGSEA. Trimming took 4 bases from V and 0 from J, leaving 7 bases between them. The CDR3 DNA sequence: TGCAGCGTTGCCAGCTTCTCTGGAAACACCATATATTTT. It translates to CSVASFSGNTIYF.